The 21 T cell receptor beta chains below were found in one sample sequenced in a study of human T cells and chemical hapten exposure. MiXCR, applied by TCRdb to the RACE reads, yields one record per CDR3 protein. The data hold some 87,000 distinct CDR3 sequences, with 10% observed a single time. Time point defined: patch test 1, 2 weeks after DPC sensitization. Treatment: therapeutic diphenylcyclopropenone sensitization with weekly scalp DPC. Specimen: whole blood, collected in connection with sensitization to the hapten diphenylcyclopropenone (DPC). The receptors shown here come from a woman aged 45-59 years with alopecia areata. Some clones in this sample may be carry-over from other donors' samples.

The chain is built from TRBV18 and TRBJ2-3; D might be TRBD2 (5 bases). The CDR3 length is 15 residues. In germline, CDR1 is KGHSH, CDR2 LQKENI. Trimming stripped 2 bases from V and 4 bases from J, with 13 bases between. The CDR3 loop is CASSPRNGRPDTQYF. The CDR3 coding sequence is TGTGCCAGCTCACCAAGGAATGGGAGACCAGATACGCAGTATTTT.

The V and J genes are TRBV7-2 and TRBJ2-7, with D possibly matching TRBD2 (6 bases). V was shortened by 6 bases and J by 7 bases, with 22 bases between the two germline ends. The CDR3 is 15 residues long. Germline assignment: CDR1 SGHTA and CDR2 FQGNSA. The CDR3 here is CASSLSPRTGGEQYF. The CDR3 DNA reads as TGTGCCAGCAGTCTAAGCCCCAGAACCGGGGGTGAGCAGTACTTC.

The V gene is TRBV27, the J gene TRBJ2-3; 7 positions agree with TRBD1. J lost 3 bases, V lost 5 bases, and 11 bases had no gene match. The V gene's germline CDR1 is MNHEY and CDR2 SMNVEV (reference sequence). This CDR3 has 16 amino acids. CDR3 DNA sequence: TGTGCCAGCAGTCCGAGGACAGGCGTCAGTACAGATACGCAGTATTTT. It codes for CASSPRTGVSTDTQYF.

This clonotype was seen many times. The chain employs TRBV2 and TRBJ2-7, with TRBD2 matching over 12 bases. The CDR3 is 18 residues long. J was trimmed by 4 bases and V by 6 bases; bases with no gene match: 16. The germline gives CDR1 SNHLY, CDR2 FYNNEI. This chain's CDR3 is CASRKAQASGRAGYEQYF. The CDR3 DNA reads TGTGCCAGCAGGAAAGCCCAGGCTAGCGGGAGGGCCGGGTACGAGCAGTACTTC.

The chain employs TRBV12-3 or TRBV12-4 and TRBJ2-3, with TRBD1 identical over 9 bases. Losses at the gene ends were 3 bases for V and 3 bases for J; bases not matched to a gene: 4. CDR3 size: 15 residues. CDR3 DNA sequence: TGTGCCAGCAGTTTCTGGACAGGGGAGACAGATACGCAGTATTTT. Amino acids: CASSFWTGETDTQYF.

V and J are TRBV29-1 and TRBJ1-5; D may be TRBD1 (5 bases). Trimming removed 7 bases from V and 2 bases from J, with 9 bases in between. CDR1 and CDR2 from the germline V gene are SQVTM and ANQGSEA. This CDR3 contains 12 residues. In DNA, the CDR3 is TGCAGCGCTAAGACAGGCAATCAGCCCCAGCATTTT. Its protein is CSAKTGNQPQHF.

The J gene is TRBJ2-7, the V gene TRBV6-1, with a possible D match to TRBD2 (6 bases). Trimming removed 6 bases at V and 4 bases at J, with 16 bases between. Germline CDR1 and CDR2: MNHNS and SASEGT. The CDR3 is made up of 14 amino acids. CDR3 bases: TGTGCCAGCAGGATGGAGGGAAAGGGGTACGAGCAGTACTTC. It is translated as CASRMEGKGYEQYF.

This chain joins TRBV7-9 and TRBJ2-7, with D hard to call. The CDR3 has 13 amino acids. The V and J ends lost 5 bases and 0 bases respectively, with 8 bases between them. Germline assignment: CDR1 SEHNR and CDR2 FQNEAQ (reference sequence). The CDR3 DNA is TGTGCCAGCAGCCATAAAAGCTCCTACGAGCAGTACTTC. Amino acids: CASSHKSSYEQYF.

In its sample, this clonotype was seen many times. The V and J genes are TRBV29-1 and TRBJ2-6; D is undetermined. Germline V CDR1 and CDR2: SQVTM, ANQGSEA. V dropped 7 bases and J dropped 0 bases, with 13 bases sitting between them. The CDR3 length is 15 residues. The CDR3 sequence: CSAWGTLSGANVLTF. The CDR3 nucleotides read TGCAGCGCATGGGGTACCCTCTCTGGGGCCAACGTCCTGACTTTC.

This clonotype occurred many times. The chain couples TRBV12-2 to TRBJ1-1; TRBD1, the table's D call, lacks a check against the DNA. TRBV12-2 is deemed a pseudogene. The CDR3 has 13 amino acids. In DNA, the CDR3 is TGTGCAAGTCGCTTCCAGGGAAACGCTGAAGCTTTCTTT. Its translation is CASRFQGNAEAFF.

This chain uses TRBV20-1 with TRBJ2-1, with D possibly matching TRBD2 (6 bases). Germline V gives CDR1 DFQATT, CDR2 SNEGSKA (reference sequence). Deletions cut 5 bases from V and 2 bases from J, with 13 bases between. This CDR3 is built from 14 residues. CDR3 nucleotide sequence: TGCAGTGCTCGGCAGGGACTTACCTACAATGAGCAGTTCTTC. Its protein product is CSARQGLTYNEQFF.

This clonotype was seen at least ten times. The CDR3 here is CASSLNPQTNYGYTF. DNA for the CDR3: TGCGCCAGCAGCTTGAACCCACAGACTAACTATGGCTACACCTTC. The chain uses TRBV5-1 and TRBJ1-2; D not certain. The V end lost 1 base, the J end lost 0 bases, and 10 bases lay between the germline ends. Germline assignment: CDR1 SGHRS and CDR2 YFSETQ. The CDR3 has 15 amino acids.

The J gene is TRBJ2-5, the V gene TRBV6-4; a possible D gene is TRBD1 (6 bases). CDR1 and CDR2 from the germline V gene are MRHNA and SNTAGT. V shed 5 bases and J shed 9 bases, with 10 bases lying between them. The CDR3 has 11 residues. The CDR3 DNA follows: TGTGCCAGCAGTAACAGGGTGCCCCAGTACTTC. As protein: CASSNRVPQYF.

This CDR3 reads CASSGGGVGQETQYF. The CDR3 DNA reads TGTGCCAGCAGCGGAGGGGGCGTAGGCCAAGAGACCCAGTACTTC. The chain combines TRBV7-2 with TRBJ2-5, with TRBD1 as a possible D gene (7 bases). The CDR3 length is 15 residues. Per the germline V gene, CDR1 is SGHTA and CDR2 is FQGNSA. V shed 5 bases and J shed 1 base, with 14 bases lying between them.

This clonotype was detected a few times. The rearrangement joins TRBV6-2 or TRBV6-3 to TRBJ2-5; unclear D gene. Germline lookup yields CDR1 MNHEY and CDR2 SVGEGT. V was shortened by 2 bases and J by 5 bases, with 15 bases between the two germline ends. This CDR3 comprises 15 residues. CDR3 DNA: TGTGCCAGCAGTTACGGCGTCGTGCCTCCGGAGACCCAGTACTTC. Encoded protein: CASSYGVVPPETQYF.

This clonotype was found many times. This chain joins TRBV19 and TRBJ1-2; D gene ambiguous. Trimming stripped 0 bases from V and 3 bases from J, with 8 bases between. Germline V lookup: CDR1 LNHDA, CDR2 SQIVND (reference sequence). This CDR3 contains 14 residues. CDR3 DNA sequence: TGTGCCAGTAGTATAGAAAGGAGGCACTATGGCTACACCTTC. Its translation is CASSIERRHYGYTF.

The chain is built from TRBV5-4 and TRBJ2-5; tentatively, D is TRBD2 (5 bases). Trimming pared 4 bases from V and 2 bases from J, leaving 15 bases between. Germline CDR1 is SGHNT and CDR2 is YYREEE (reference sequence). The CDR3 has 15 residues. The CDR3 spells CASSPPGEVQETQYF. The CDR3 DNA sequence: TGTGCCAGCAGCCCGCCCGGGGAAGTTCAAGAGACCCAGTACTTC.

This clonotype occurred a few times. V gene TRBV18 combines with J gene TRBJ1-2; 7 nucleotides align to TRBD1. The CDR3 has 13 residues. Germline V lookup: CDR1 KGHSH, CDR2 LQKENI. The junction had 2 bases not matched to a gene; V was cut back by 2 bases and J by 5 bases. CDR3 in DNA: TGTGCCAGCTCACCAGGGACAGAGTATGGCTACACCTTC. Protein sequence: CASSPGTEYGYTF. Filled out from reference TRBV18 and TRBJ1-2, the complete variable domain reads NAGVMQNPRHLVRRRGQEARLRCSPMKGHSHVYWYRQLPEEGLKFMVYLQKENIIDESGMPKERFSAEFPKEGPSILRIQQVVRGDSAAYFCASSPGTEYGYTFGSGTRLTVV.

This chain links TRBV28 with TRBJ2-7; D possibly matches TRBD1 or TRBD2 (5 bases each). V dropped 5 bases and J dropped 12 bases, with 17 bases sitting between them. CDR3 length equals 12 residues. Germline V lookup: CDR1 MDHEN, CDR2 SYDVKM. As DNA, the CDR3 is TGTGCCAGCAGTACCCTCATCGGGGCCTTGTACTTC. Translation gives CASSTLIGALYF.

The sample holds many counts of this clonotype. In nucleotides, the CDR3 is TGTGCCAGCAGCTTAGGCGGGACAGGGGAGGGAAACATTCAGTACTTC. Translating gives CASSLGGTGEGNIQYF. The V gene is TRBV7-6, the J gene TRBJ2-4; 10 bases fit TRBD1. Germline V CDR1 and CDR2: SGHVS, FNYEAQ. The CDR3 runs 16 residues. Unmatched junction bases numbered 6, after V lost 1 base and J lost 6 bases.

In this sample, this clonotype turned up a few times. J is TRBJ2-2 and V is TRBV12-3 or TRBV12-4; D is unresolved. This CDR3 has 13 residues. The V end was cut by 7 bases, the J end by 1 base, with 7 bases between. CDR3 sequence reads: CASNVGNTGELFF. CDR3 in DNA: TGTGCCAGCAATGTCGGGAACACCGGGGAGCTGTTTTTT.